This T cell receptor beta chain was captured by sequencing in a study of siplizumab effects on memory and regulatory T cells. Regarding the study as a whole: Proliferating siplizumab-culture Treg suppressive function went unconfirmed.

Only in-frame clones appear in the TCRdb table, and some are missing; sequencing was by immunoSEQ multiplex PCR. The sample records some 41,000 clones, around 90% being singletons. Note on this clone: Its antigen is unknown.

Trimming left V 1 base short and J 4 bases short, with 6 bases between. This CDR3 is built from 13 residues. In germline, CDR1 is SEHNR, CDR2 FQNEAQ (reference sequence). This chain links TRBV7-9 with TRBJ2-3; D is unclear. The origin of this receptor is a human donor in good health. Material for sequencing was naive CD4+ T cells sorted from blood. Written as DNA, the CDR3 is TGTGCCAGCAGCTTAGGATCCGCAGATACGCAGTATTTT. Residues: CASSLGSADTQYF.